The 20 T cell receptor beta chains presented below share a single source sample, sequenced in a study of blood T cell repertoires in COVID-19. Data came from immunoSEQ multiplex PCR; TCRdb stores just in-frame clones and leaves some out. This table holds 65,000 or so clones, 70% to 85% found once. Material: peripheral blood. The receptors come from a man in his 60s with acute or convalescent COVID-19.

The chain couples TRBV7-2 to TRBJ1-1; D is perhaps TRBD1 (5 bases). The CDR3 is 15 amino acids. Trimming took off 1 base at V and 0 bases at J, with 9 bases between the two ends. CDR1 SGHTA and CDR2 FQGNSA come from the germline V gene. The CDR3 is CASSLVAGLNTEAFF. The CDR3, as DNA: TGTGCCAGCAGCTTAGTCGCGGGACTGAACACTGAAGCTTTCTTT.

This sequence joins TRBV29-1 and TRBJ2-7; 11 bases are shared with TRBD1. This CDR3 has 14 residues. V lost 4 bases, J lost 1 base, and 3 bases stayed unmatched. In germline, CDR1 is SQVTM, CDR2 ANQGSEA. The CDR3 DNA sequence: TGCAGCGTTGGGGGACAGGGGGGTTCCTACGAGCAGTACTTC. Its translation: CSVGGQGGSYEQYF.

This rearrangement joins TRBV18 to TRBJ2-4; D is undetermined. Between the trimmed V and J ends, which lost 1 base and 1 base, there was a span of 5 bases. The CDR3 covers 14 residues. The germline V gene has CDR1 KGHSH and CDR2 LQKENI. CDR3 loop: CASSPLNAKNIQYF. CDR3 sequence (DNA): TGTGCCAGCTCACCACTTAATGCCAAAAACATTCAGTACTTC.

The chain carries TRBV29-1 and TRBJ2-5, with D tentatively TRBD1 (6 bases). With 7 bases removed from V and 3 bases from J, the gap between germline ends came to 12 bases. Germline V lookup: CDR1 SQVTM, CDR2 ANQGSEA. This CDR3 comprises 12 residues. The CDR3, as DNA: TGCAGCGGCTTGACAGGAGAAGAGACCCAGTACTTC. It is translated as CSGLTGEETQYF.

The V and J genes are TRBV2 and TRBJ1-1; weak D call: TRBD1 (5 bases). The CDR3 spans 12 residues. Deletions cut 6 bases from V and 4 bases from J, with 9 bases between. CDR1 is SNHLY and CDR2 is FYNNEI in the germline V gene. The CDR3 DNA reads as TGTGCCAGCAGAAGCGGGGCCACTGAAGCTTTCTTT. It yields the protein CASRSGATEAFF.

The V gene is TRBV7-8, the J gene TRBJ2-2; TRBD1 matches 9 bases. Germline assignment: CDR1 SGHVS and CDR2 FQNEAQ. The CDR3 has 17 amino acids. Trimming at V came to 5 bases and at J to 7 bases, leaving 14 bases not matched to a gene. Here the CDR3 reads CASSLSRDRVLSGELFF. The CDR3, as DNA: TGTGCCAGCAGCCTCTCTAGGGACAGGGTACTCAGCGGGGAGCTGTTTTTT.

J is TRBJ2-5 and V is TRBV6-6; 9 bases are shared with TRBD2. CDR1 is MNHNY, CDR2 SVGAGI, per germline (reference sequence). This CDR3 is 15 amino acids long. V lost 2 bases and J lost 5; bases outside the gene matches: 6. For the CDR3, the DNA is TGTGCCAGCAGTTACCCGGGCGGGAGGGGGGAGACCCAGTACTTC. Translating it yields CASSYPGGRGETQYF.

This CDR3 reads CASRQQGNYGYTF. The CDR3 nucleotides read TGTGCCAGCAGACAACAGGGCAACTATGGCTACACCTTC. The gene calls are TRBV14 and TRBJ1-2; TRBD1 is a possible D gene (6 bases). V was cut by 6 bases and J by 2 bases, with 10 bases left in between. Germline CDR1 SGHDN, CDR2 FVKESK. The CDR3 is 13 amino acids.

This clone was detected only a few times. The rearrangement joins TRBV4-1 to TRBJ2-7; D not certain. Germline V gene lookup returns CDR1 MGHRA and CDR2 YSYEKL. There are 15 residues in the CDR3. Trimming left V 4 bases short and J 1 base short, with 14 bases between. The CDR3 loop reads CASSPRTGLSYEQYF. CDR3 bases: TGCGCCAGCAGCCCCAGAACGGGTTTATCCTACGAGCAGTACTTC.

The V call is TRBV23-1, the J call TRBJ2-7; perhaps TRBD1 as D (5 bases). TRBV23-1 is an ORF, and what it does is uncertain. Trimming cost V 0 bases and J 3 bases, with 12 bases left between them. CDR3 length equals 15 residues. The CDR3 region is CASSQSPKTVYEQYF. DNA for the CDR3: TGCGCCAGCAGTCAATCACCCAAGACAGTCTACGAGCAGTACTTC.

The V call is TRBV5-1, the J call TRBJ1-2; D remains unclear. This CDR3 spans 14 amino acids. Germline-derived CDR1 and CDR2 are SGHRS and YFSETQ. V gave up 3 bases and J gave up 0 bases, with 9 bases separating them. CDR3: CASSSRPPNYGYTF. The DNA of the CDR3 is TGCGCCAGCAGCTCGAGGCCACCTAACTATGGCTACACCTTC.

The gene calls are TRBV30 and TRBJ1-5; D gene uncertain. Germline loops: CDR1 GTSNPN, CDR2 SVGIG (reference sequence). The CDR3 is 13 amino acids. V was clipped by 5 bases and J by 7 bases, with 15 bases between them. CDR3 in DNA: TGTGCCTGGCAGACACGGGGAGGACAGCCCCAGCATTTT. This gives the protein CAWQTRGGQPQHF.

V gene TRBV4-1 combines with J gene TRBJ2-5, with 7 bases fitting TRBD1. Germline V CDR1 and CDR2: MGHRA, YSYEKL. The CDR3 runs 14 residues. The J segment lost 1 base and the V segment lost 4 bases, leaving 3 bases of the junction unmatched. CDR3 region: CASSPPGGQETQYF. The CDR3 DNA reads TGCGCCAGCAGCCCCCCAGGGGGCCAAGAGACCCAGTACTTC.

The chain has TRBV6-5 and TRBJ1-5; 8 bases match TRBD1. The CDR3 runs 15 residues. V lost 6 bases and J lost 5; bases outside the gene matches: 9. CDR1 is MNHEY, CDR2 SVGAGI, per germline. This CDR3 reads CASRSDRGLDQPQHF. The CDR3 nucleotides read TGTGCCAGCAGATCCGACAGGGGCCTCGATCAGCCCCAGCATTTT.

The rearrangement links TRBV30 to TRBJ2-3, with D perhaps matching TRBD2 (6 bases). Germline CDR1 GTSNPN, CDR2 SVGIG (reference sequence). Trimming cost V 3 bases and J 8 bases, with 12 bases left between them. This CDR3 has 12 amino acids. The CDR3 region has the DNA TGTGCCTGGAGGACACTAGCCGGTACGCAGTATTTT. Residues: CAWRTLAGTQYF.

The rearrangement joins TRBV19 to TRBJ1-2; 8 positions match TRBD1. The CDR3 runs 16 residues. Germline V gene data show CDR1 as LNHDA and CDR2 as SQIVND (reference sequence). With V trimmed by 5 bases and J by 1 base, 9 bases remained unmatched. CDR3 region: CASSRGDRSFNYGYTF. CDR3 DNA sequence: TGTGCCAGTAGTCGTGGGGACAGGTCTTTTAACTATGGCTACACCTTC.

The chain has TRBV18 and TRBJ2-1; no firm D call. This CDR3 is built from 14 residues. The germline CDR1 and CDR2 sequences are KGHSH and LQKENI. Trimming left V 2 bases short and J 2 bases short, with 7 bases between. The CDR3 loop reads CASSPGGAYNEQFF. The CDR3 DNA is TGTGCCAGCTCACCAGGTGGAGCCTACAATGAGCAGTTCTTC.

This clone was recorded a few times. This chain links TRBV2 with TRBJ2-7; perhaps TRBD2 as D (6 bases). This CDR3 is built from 14 residues. Trimming shortened V by 4 bases and J by 0 bases, and 10 bases separated the two germline ends. Germline V gene sequence: CDR1 SNHLY, CDR2 FYNNEI. As DNA, the CDR3 is TGTGCCAGCAGTGCCGGGACTTACTCCTACGAGCAGTACTTC. Translation: CASSAGTYSYEQYF.

V usage is TRBV27 and J usage is TRBJ1-4; D is unclear. The CDR3 is 14 residues long. Between the trimmed V and J ends, which lost 4 bases and 5 bases, there was a span of 11 bases. Germline V gives CDR1 MNHEY, CDR2 SMNVEV (reference sequence). The CDR3 here is CASSSRGPNEKLFF. The CDR3 region has the DNA TGTGCCAGCAGTTCTCGAGGCCCCAATGAAAAACTGTTTTTT.

The chain uses TRBV5-5 and TRBJ2-3, with no clear D. Germline lookup yields CDR1 SGHKS and CDR2 YYEKEE (reference sequence). V lost 4 bases and J 0 bases, leaving 15 bases between the germline ends. This CDR3 comprises 16 residues. CDR3 in DNA: TGTGCCAGCAGCCCACCCAATCTGGCTAGCACAGATACGCAGTATTTT. Translation gives CASSPPNLASTDTQYF.